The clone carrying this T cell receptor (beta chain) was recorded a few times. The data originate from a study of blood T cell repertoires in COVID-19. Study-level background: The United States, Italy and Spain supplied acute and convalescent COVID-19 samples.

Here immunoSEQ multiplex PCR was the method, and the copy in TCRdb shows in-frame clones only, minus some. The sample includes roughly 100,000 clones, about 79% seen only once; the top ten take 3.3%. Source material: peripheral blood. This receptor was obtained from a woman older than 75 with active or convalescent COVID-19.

CDR3 region: CASSLTGAREKLFF. In nucleotides, the CDR3 is TGTGCCAGCAGCTTGACAGGGGCGAGGGAAAAACTGTTTTTT. V gene TRBV7-8 combines with J gene TRBJ1-4; 8 bases map to TRBD1. With 3 bases clipped from V and 8 bases from J, the junction kept 5 bases outside the gene matches. This CDR3 has 14 amino acids. Germline CDR1 SGHVS, CDR2 FQNEAQ.